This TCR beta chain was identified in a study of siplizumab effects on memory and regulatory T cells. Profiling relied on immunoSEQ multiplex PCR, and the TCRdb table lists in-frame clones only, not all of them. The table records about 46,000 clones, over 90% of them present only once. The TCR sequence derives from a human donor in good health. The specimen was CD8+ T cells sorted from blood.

This chain's CDR3 is CATSRPGASAYNEQFF. The CDR3 coding sequence is TGTGCCACCAGCAGACCAGGGGCTAGCGCCTACAATGAGCAGTTCTTC. The chain joins TRBV15 to TRBJ2-1; D may be TRBD1 or TRBD2 (6 bases each). Between the trimmed V and J ends, which lost 2 bases and 2 bases, there was a span of 13 bases. Germline CDR1 and CDR2: LNHNV and YYDKDF (reference sequence). The CDR3 is 16 amino acids.